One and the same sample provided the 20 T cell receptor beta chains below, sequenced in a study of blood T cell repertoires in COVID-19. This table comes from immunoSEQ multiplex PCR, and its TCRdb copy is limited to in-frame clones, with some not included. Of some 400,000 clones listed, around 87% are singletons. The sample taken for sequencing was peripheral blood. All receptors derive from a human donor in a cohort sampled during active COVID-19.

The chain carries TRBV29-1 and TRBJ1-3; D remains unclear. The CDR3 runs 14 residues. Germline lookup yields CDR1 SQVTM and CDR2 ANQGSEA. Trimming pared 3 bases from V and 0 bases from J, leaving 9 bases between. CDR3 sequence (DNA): TGCAGCGTTGAGTCCCGACTCTCTGGAAACACCATATATTTT. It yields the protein CSVESRLSGNTIYF.

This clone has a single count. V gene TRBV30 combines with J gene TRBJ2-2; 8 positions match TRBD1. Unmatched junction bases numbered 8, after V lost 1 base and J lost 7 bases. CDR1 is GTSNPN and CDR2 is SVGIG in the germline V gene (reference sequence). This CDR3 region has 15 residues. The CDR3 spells CAWSGLATGVGELFF. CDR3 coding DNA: TGTGCCTGGAGTGGGCTCGCGACAGGGGTCGGGGAGCTGTTTTTT. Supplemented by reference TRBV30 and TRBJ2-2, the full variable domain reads SQTIHQWPATLVQPVGSPLSLECTVEGTSNPNLYWYRQAAGRGLQLLFYSVGIGQISSEVPQNLSASRPQDRQFILSSKKLLLSDSGFYLCAWSGLATGVGELFFGEGSRLTVL.

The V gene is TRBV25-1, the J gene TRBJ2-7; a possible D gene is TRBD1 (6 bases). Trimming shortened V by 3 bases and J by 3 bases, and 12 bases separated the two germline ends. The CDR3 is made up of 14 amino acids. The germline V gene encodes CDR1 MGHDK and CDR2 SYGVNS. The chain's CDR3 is CASSDRDKNYEQYF. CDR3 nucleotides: TGTGCCAGCAGTGACCGGGACAAGAACTACGAGCAGTACTTC.

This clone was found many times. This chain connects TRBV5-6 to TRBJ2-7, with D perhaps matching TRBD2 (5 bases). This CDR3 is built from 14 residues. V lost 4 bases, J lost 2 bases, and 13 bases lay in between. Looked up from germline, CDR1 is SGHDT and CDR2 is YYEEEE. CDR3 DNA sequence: TGTGCCAGCAGCCGGCACGGGATCACCTACGAGCAGTACTTC. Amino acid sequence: CASSRHGITYEQYF.

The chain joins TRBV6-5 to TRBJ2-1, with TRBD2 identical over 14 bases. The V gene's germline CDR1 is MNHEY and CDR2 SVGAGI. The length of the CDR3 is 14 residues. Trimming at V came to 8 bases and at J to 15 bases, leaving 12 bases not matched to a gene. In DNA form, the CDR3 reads TGTGCCAGCGGGACTAGCGGGGGCCCAGTAAACCGGTTCTTC. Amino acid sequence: CASGTSGGPVNRFF.

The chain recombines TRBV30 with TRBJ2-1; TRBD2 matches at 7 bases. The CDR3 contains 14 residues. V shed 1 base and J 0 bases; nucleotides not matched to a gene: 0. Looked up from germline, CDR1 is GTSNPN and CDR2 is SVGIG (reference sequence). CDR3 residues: CAWSGGSSYNEQFF. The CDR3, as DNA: TGTGCCTGGAGTGGCGGGAGCTCCTACAATGAGCAGTTCTTC.

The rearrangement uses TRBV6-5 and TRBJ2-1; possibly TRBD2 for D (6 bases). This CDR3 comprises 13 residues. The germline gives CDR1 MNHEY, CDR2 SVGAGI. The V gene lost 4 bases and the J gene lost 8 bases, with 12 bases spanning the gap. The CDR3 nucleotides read TGTGCCAGCAGTTTGACGGGAGTCGATGAGCAGTTCTTC. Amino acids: CASSLTGVDEQFF.

The DNA for the CDR3 is TGTGCCAGCTCACCACAATCCGAAACAGCTTACAATGAGCAGTTCTTC. This encodes CASSPQSETAYNEQFF. J is TRBJ2-1 and V is TRBV18; the D is unclear. V lost 1 base, J lost 4 bases, and 14 bases lay in between. This CDR3 spans 16 amino acids. Per the germline V gene, CDR1 is KGHSH and CDR2 is LQKENI. Complete variable domain (other parts from reference TRBV18 and TRBJ2-1): NAGVMQNPRHLVRRRGQEARLRCSPMKGHSHVYWYRQLPEEGLKFMVYLQKENIIDESGMPKERFSAEFPKEGPSILRIQQVVRGDSAAYFCASSPQSETAYNEQFFGPGTRLTVL.

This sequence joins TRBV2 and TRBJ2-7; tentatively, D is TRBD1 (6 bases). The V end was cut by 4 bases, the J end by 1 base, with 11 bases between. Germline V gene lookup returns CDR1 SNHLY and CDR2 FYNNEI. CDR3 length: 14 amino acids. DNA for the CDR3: TGTGCCAGCAGTGTGAGGGGGTTGTCCTACGAGCAGTACTTC. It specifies CASSVRGLSYEQYF.

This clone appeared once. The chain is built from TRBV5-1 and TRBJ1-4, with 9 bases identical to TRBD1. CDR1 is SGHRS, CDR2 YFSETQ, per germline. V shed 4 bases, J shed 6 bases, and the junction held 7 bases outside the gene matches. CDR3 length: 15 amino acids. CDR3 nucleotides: TGCGCCAGCAGCCCACCGGGGACAGGGTATGAAAAACTGTTTTTT. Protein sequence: CASSPPGTGYEKLFF.

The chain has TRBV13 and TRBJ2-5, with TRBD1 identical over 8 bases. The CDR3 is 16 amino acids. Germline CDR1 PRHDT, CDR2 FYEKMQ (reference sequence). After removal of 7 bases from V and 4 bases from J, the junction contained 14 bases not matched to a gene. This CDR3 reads CASTWSRTGSLETQYF. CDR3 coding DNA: TGTGCCAGCACCTGGTCTCGGACAGGGTCATTAGAGACCCAGTACTTC.

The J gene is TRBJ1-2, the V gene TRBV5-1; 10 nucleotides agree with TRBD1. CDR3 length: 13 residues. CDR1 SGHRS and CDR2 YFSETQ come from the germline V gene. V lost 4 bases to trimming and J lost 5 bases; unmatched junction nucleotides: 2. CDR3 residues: CASSPGQGYGYTF. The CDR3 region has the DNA TGCGCCAGCAGCCCGGGACAGGGGTATGGCTACACCTTC.

CDR3 coding DNA: TGCGCCAGCAGCCAAGATGGACTAGCGGGGGGCAGAGGTAGAAGCACAGATACGCAGTATTTT. It encodes CASSQDGLAGGRGRSTDTQYF. The chain links TRBV4-1 to TRBJ2-3; 14 bases align to TRBD2. Trimming at V came to 0 bases and at J to 0 bases, leaving 11 bases not matched to a gene. Germline loops: CDR1 MGHRA, CDR2 YSYEKL. The CDR3 sequence is 21 residues long.

CDR3 DNA: TGTGCCAGTAGTACAGGGGGGAGCTACACCTTC. The encoded protein is CASSTGGSYTF. The rearrangement joins TRBV19 to TRBJ1-2, with 7 bases fitting TRBD1. The CDR3 sequence is 11 residues long. The V and J ends lost 4 bases and 9 bases, in that order; junction bases with no gene match: 2. Looked up from germline, CDR1 is LNHDA and CDR2 is SQIVND (reference sequence). Filled out from reference TRBV19 and TRBJ1-2, the complete variable domain reads DGGITQSPKYLFRKEGQNVTLSCEQNLNHDAMYWYRQDPGQGLRLIYYSQIVNDFQKGDIAEGYSVSREKKESFPLTVTSAQKNPTAFYLCASSTGGSYTFGSGTRLTVV.

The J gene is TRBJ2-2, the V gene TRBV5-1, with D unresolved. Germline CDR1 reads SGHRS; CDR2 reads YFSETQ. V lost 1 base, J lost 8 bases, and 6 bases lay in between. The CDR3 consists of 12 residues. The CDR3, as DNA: TGCGCCAGCAGCTTGTCCCCAGGGGAGCTGTTTTTT. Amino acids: CASSLSPGELFF.

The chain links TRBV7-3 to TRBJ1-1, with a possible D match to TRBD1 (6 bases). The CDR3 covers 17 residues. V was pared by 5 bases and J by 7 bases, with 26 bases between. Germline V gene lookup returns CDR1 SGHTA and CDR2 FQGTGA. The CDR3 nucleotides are TGTGCCAGCAGCCCACCTTACCCCCGGGGGGCTAGTGGTGAAGCTTTCTTT. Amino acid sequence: CASSPPYPRGASGEAFF. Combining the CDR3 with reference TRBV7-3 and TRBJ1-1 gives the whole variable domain GAGVSQTPSNKVTEKGKYVELRCDPISGHTALYWYRQSLGQGPEFLIYFQGTGAADDSGLPNDRFFAVRPEGSVSTLKIQRTERGDSAVYLCASSPPYPRGASGEAFFGQGTRLTVV.

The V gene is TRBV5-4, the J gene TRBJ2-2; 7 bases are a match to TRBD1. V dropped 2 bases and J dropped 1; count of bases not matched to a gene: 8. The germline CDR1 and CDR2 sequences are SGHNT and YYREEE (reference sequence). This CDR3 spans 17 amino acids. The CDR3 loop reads CASSFGTAPRNTGELFF. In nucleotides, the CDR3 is TGTGCCAGCAGCTTCGGGACAGCCCCCCGGAACACCGGGGAGCTGTTTTTT.

The CDR3 loop reads CASSLMDRNTDTQYF. The DNA for the CDR3 is TGTGCCAGCTCACTGATGGACAGGAACACAGATACGCAGTATTTT. J is TRBJ2-3 and V is TRBV18, with 7 bases that match TRBD1. CDR1 is KGHSH, CDR2 LQKENI, per germline. The ends lost 4 bases at V and 2 bases at J; junction bases unmatched: 6. CDR3 size: 15 residues.

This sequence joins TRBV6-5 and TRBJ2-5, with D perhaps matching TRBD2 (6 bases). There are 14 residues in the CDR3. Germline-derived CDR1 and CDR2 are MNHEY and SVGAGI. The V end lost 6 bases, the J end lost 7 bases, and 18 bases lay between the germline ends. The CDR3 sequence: CASRSRDSWGTQYF. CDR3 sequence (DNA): TGTGCCAGCAGATCTCGGGACTCCTGGGGGACCCAGTACTTC.

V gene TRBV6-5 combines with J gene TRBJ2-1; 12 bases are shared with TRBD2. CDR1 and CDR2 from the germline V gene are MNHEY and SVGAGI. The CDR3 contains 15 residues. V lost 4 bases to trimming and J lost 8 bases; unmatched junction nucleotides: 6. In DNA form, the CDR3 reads TGTGCCAGCAGTTCACCTAGCGGGGGGGTCGATGAGCAGTTCTTC. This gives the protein CASSSPSGGVDEQFF.